Listed below are T cell receptor beta chains from one sample, sequenced in a study of persistence of HIV-infected CD4 T cells. The protocol was immunoSEQ multiplex PCR, while the TCRdb copy is restricted to in-frame clones and leaves out a portion. The sample has about 64,000 clones; about four fifths are singletons. Their cognate antigens are unknown. Source: CD4+ T cells sorted from PBMCs after roughly 18-hour stimulation, taken from a patient who received antiretroviral therapy. These receptors all stem from an adult man with HIV who was CMV-seropositive. Both conserved end residues are part of each CDR3. A D gene is named only where the DNA matches it firmly. Clone size appears in some rows only: once, few, many, or a class for an expanded clone.

D: NA
V: TRBV24-1
J: TRBJ2-3
length: 14
size: NA
CDR3: CATSGRGSTDTQYF
DNA: TGTGCCACCAGTGGCAGGGGCTCCACAGATACGCAGTATTTT

D: NA
V: TRBV15
J: TRBJ2-7
length: 15
size: NA
CDR3: CATSRDPGRAYEQYF
DNA: TGTGCCACCAGCAGAGATCCGGGACGGGCCTACGAGCAGTACTTC

D: NA
V: TRBV11-2
J: TRBJ2-7
length: 12
size: NA
CDR3: CASSLSWAAQYF
DNA: TGTGCCAGCAGCTTATCCTGGGCGGCGCAGTACTTC

D: NA
V: TRBV3-1/TRBV3-2
J: TRBJ2-7
length: 12
size: few
CDR3: CASSPQGYEQYF
DNA: TGTGCCAGCAGCCCCCAGGGGTACGAGCAGTACTTC

D: TRBD1
V: TRBV27
J: TRBJ2-7
length: 15
size: few
CDR3: CASTTLGTGSYEQYF
DNA: TGTGCCAGCACGACCTTAGGGACAGGGTCTTACGAGCAGTACTTC

D: NA
V: TRBV21-1
J: TRBJ1-5
length: 11
size: NA
CDR3: CASSKGQPQHF
DNA: TGTGCCAGCAGCAAAGGACAGCCCCAGCATTTT

D: NA
V: TRBV18
J: TRBJ2-2
length: 16
size: NA
CDR3: CASSPNRPPNTGELFF
DNA: TGTGCCAGCTCACCAAACAGACCTCCGAACACCGGGGAGCTGTTTTTT

D: TRBD2
V: TRBV18
J: TRBJ2-4
length: 14
size: few
CDR3: CASSLGSGGNIQYF
DNA: TGTGCCAGCTCACTTGGTAGCGGGGGAAACATTCAGTACTTC

D: NA
V: TRBV28
J: TRBJ1-2
length: 15
size: NA
CDR3: CASSPSGGFNYGYTF
DNA: TGTGCCAGCAGCCCCTCCGGGGGCTTCAACTATGGCTACACCTTC

D: NA
V: TRBV5-6
J: TRBJ1-2
length: 12
size: NA
CDR3: CASSLAEVGYTF
DNA: TGTGCCAGCAGCTTGGCCGAGGTTGGCTACACCTTC

D: TRBD1
V: TRBV28
J: TRBJ1-4
length: 15
size: NA
CDR3: CASSSPGQRDEKLFF
DNA: TGTGCCAGCAGTTCGCCGGGACAGCGGGATGAAAAACTGTTTTTT

D: NA
V: TRBV28
J: TRBJ2-2
length: 10
size: NA
CDR3: CASGSGELFF
DNA: TGTGCCAGTGGATCCGGGGAGCTGTTTTTT

D: NA
V: TRBV5-1
J: TRBJ2-3
length: 11
size: once
CDR3: CASTLEDTQYF
DNA: TGCGCCAGCACCTTAGAAGATACGCAGTATTTT

D: NA
V: TRBV13
J: TRBJ2-6
length: 16
size: once
CDR3: CASSLGPFSGANVLTF
DNA: TGTGCCAGCAGCCTTGGGCCGTTCTCTGGGGCCAACGTCCTGACTTTC

D: NA
V: TRBV18
J: TRBJ2-3
length: 19
size: NA
CDR3: CASSPAAGDWGAATDTQYF
DNA: TGTGCCAGCTCACCAGCGGCCGGGGACTGGGGGGCGGCCACAGATACGCAGTATTTT

D: TRBD2
V: TRBV27
J: TRBJ2-7
length: 13
size: NA
CDR3: CASSLRRGTEQYF
DNA: TGTGCCAGCAGTTTACGGCGGGGGACGGAGCAGTACTTC

D: NA
V: TRBV27
J: TRBJ1-2
length: 14
size: NA
CDR3: CASSWKGGGDGYTF
DNA: TGTGCCAGCAGTTGGAAGGGGGGTGGAGATGGCTACACCTTC

D: NA
V: TRBV27
J: TRBJ1-2
length: 15
size: NA
CDR3: CASSLQGFSNYGYTF
DNA: TGTGCCAGCAGTTTACAAGGCTTCTCTAACTATGGCTACACCTTC

D: NA
V: TRBV5-1
J: TRBJ2-5
length: 14
size: NA
CDR3: CASSPGGPVETQYF
DNA: TGCGCCAGCAGCCCCGGGGGCCCGGTGGAGACCCAGTACTTC

D: TRBD1
V: TRBV5-1
J: TRBJ2-1
length: 15
size: NA
CDR3: CASSLRTGGYNEQFF
DNA: TGCGCCAGCAGCTTGAGGACAGGGGGCTACAATGAGCAGTTCTTC

D: NA
V: TRBV18
J: TRBJ1-5
length: 14
size: once
CDR3: CASSPGGRNQPQHF
DNA: TGTGCCAGCTCACCTGGGGGCCGCAATCAGCCCCAGCATTTT

D: NA
V: TRBV7-9
J: TRBJ2-2
length: 13
size: few
CDR3: CASSFALAGELFF
DNA: TGTGCCAGCAGCTTCGCCCTCGCCGGGGAGCTGTTTTTT

D: NA
V: TRBV19
J: TRBJ1-1
length: 13
size: few
CDR3: CASKRTAGTEAFF
DNA: TGTGCCAGTAAAAGGACGGCAGGGACTGAAGCTTTCTTT

D: NA
V: TRBV2
J: TRBJ2-7
length: 13
size: NA
CDR3: CASTKYRAYEQYF
DNA: TGTGCCAGCACGAAGTATAGGGCCTACGAGCAGTACTTC

D: TRBD2
V: TRBV28
J: TRBJ2-6
length: 16
size: NA
CDR3: CASGLIAGGPLSVLTF
DNA: TGTGCCAGCGGATTGATAGCGGGGGGCCCCCTATCAGTCCTGACTTTC

D: NA
V: TRBV5-1
J: TRBJ1-2
length: 14
size: once
CDR3: CASSLDRSNYGYTF
DNA: TGCGCCAGCAGCTTGGACCGCTCGAACTATGGCTACACCTTC

D: NA
V: TRBV6-2/TRBV6-3
J: TRBJ1-1
length: 12
size: NA
CDR3: CASSYSRYEAFF
DNA: TGTGCCAGCAGTTACTCCAGGTATGAAGCTTTCTTT

D: TRBD1
V: TRBV28
J: TRBJ1-4
length: 14
size: once
CDR3: CASSLGTGAEKLFF
DNA: TGTGCCAGCAGTCTCGGGACAGGGGCTGAAAAACTGTTTTTT

D: NA
V: TRBV19
J: TRBJ1-6
length: 16
size: NA
CDR3: CASSAAGVISNSPLHF
DNA: TGTGCCAGTAGTGCCGCAGGGGTTATTAGTAATTCACCCCTCCACTTT

D: NA
V: TRBV7-8
J: TRBJ2-7
length: 12
size: NA
CDR3: CASSHTRAEQYF
DNA: TGTGCCAGCAGCCACACTAGGGCCGAGCAGTACTTC

D: TRBD1
V: TRBV2
J: TRBJ1-5
length: 13
size: NA
CDR3: CASKEGAGGPQHF
DNA: TGTGCCAGCAAAGAGGGGGCGGGGGGGCCCCAGCATTTT

D: NA
V: TRBV6-5
J: TRBJ2-2
length: 13
size: NA
CDR3: CASSYQSTGELFF
DNA: TGTGCCAGCAGTTACCAGAGCACCGGGGAGCTGTTTTTT

D: NA
V: TRBV2
J: TRBJ1-5
length: 18
size: NA
CDR3: CASKNWDPRRGSNQPQHF
DNA: TGTGCCAGCAAGAACTGGGACCCGAGAAGGGGTAGCAATCAGCCCCAGCATTTT

D: TRBD1
V: TRBV2
J: TRBJ1-6
length: 15
size: NA
CDR3: CASSLTGQGNSPLHF
DNA: TGTGCCAGCAGTTTAACGGGACAGGGTAATTCACCCCTCCACTTT

D: NA
V: TRBV2
J: TRBJ1-5
length: 16
size: few
CDR3: CASSEAPGAGNQPQHF
DNA: TGTGCCAGCAGTGAAGCGCCGGGAGCGGGCAATCAGCCCCAGCATTTT